Included here is one T cell receptor beta chain sequence, with context. Measured with immunoSEQ multiplex PCR; TCRdb has only the in-frame clones, and not every one. This table holds 90,000 to 150,000 clones, roughly 80% found once. V was shortened by 1 base and J by 6 bases, with 12 bases between the two germline ends. The CDR3 extends over 15 amino acids. The V gene's germline CDR1 is LNHDA and CDR2 SQIVND (reference sequence). These data originate in a study of blood T cell repertoires in COVID-19. The overall study: Nucleic acid was either cDNA or gDNA, and it came from T cells, B-cell-depleted T cells, or PBMCs.

The source of this sequence is an older man with acute or convalescent COVID-19. The rearrangement uses TRBV19 and TRBJ2-2; unclear D gene. The sequencing input was peripheral blood. For the CDR3, the DNA is TGTGCCAGTAGTATAGTGCGATTGGGCGCCGGGGAGCTGTTTTTT. Translation: CASSIVRLGAGELFF.